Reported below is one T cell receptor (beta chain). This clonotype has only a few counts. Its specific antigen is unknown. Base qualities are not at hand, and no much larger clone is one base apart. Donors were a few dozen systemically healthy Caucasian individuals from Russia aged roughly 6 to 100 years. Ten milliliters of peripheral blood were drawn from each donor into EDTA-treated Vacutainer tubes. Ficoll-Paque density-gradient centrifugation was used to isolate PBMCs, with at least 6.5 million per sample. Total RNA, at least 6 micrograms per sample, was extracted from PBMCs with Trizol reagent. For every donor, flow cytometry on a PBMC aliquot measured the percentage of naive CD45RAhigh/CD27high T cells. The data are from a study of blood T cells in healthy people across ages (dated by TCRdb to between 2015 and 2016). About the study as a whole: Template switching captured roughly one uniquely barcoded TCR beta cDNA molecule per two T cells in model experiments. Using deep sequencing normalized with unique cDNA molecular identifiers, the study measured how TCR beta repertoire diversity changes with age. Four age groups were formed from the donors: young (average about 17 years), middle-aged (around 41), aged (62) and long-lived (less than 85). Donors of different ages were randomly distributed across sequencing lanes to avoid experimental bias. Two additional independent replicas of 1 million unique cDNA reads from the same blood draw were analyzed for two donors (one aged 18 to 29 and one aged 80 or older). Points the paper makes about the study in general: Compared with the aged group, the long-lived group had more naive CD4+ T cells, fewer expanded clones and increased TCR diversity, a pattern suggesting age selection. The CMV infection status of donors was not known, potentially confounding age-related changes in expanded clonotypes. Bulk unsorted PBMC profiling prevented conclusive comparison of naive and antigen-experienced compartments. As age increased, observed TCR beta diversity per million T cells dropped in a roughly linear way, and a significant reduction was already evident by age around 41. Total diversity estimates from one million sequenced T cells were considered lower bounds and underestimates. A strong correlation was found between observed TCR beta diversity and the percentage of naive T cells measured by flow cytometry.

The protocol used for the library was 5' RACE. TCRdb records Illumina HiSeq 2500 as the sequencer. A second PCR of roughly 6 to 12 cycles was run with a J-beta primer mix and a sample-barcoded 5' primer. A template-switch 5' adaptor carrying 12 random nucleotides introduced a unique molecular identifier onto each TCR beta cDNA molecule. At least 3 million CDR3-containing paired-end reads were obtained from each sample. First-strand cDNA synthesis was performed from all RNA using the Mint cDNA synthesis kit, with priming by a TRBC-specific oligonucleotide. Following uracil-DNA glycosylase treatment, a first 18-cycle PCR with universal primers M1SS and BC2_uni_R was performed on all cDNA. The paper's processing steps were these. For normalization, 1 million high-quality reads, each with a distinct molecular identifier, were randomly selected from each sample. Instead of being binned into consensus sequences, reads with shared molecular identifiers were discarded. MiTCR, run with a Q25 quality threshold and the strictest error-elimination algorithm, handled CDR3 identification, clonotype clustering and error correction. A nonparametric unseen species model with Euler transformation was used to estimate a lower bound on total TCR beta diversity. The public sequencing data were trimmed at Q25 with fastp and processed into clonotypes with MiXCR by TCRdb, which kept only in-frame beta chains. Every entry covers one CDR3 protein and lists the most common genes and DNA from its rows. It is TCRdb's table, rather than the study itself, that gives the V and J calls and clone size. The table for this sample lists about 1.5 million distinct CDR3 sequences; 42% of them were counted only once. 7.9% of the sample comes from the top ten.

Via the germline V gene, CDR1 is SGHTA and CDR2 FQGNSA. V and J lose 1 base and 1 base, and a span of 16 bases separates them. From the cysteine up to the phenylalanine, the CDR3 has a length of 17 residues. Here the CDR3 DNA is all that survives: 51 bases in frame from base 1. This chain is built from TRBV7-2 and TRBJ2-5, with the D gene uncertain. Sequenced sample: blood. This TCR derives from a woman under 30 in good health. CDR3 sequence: CASSLGVLGYRQETQYF. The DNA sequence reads TGTGCCAGCAGCTTAGGAGTTCTGGGGTACCGCCAAGAGACCCAGTACTTC.